The 32 T cell receptor beta chains in this list originate from one sample, sequenced in a study of regulatory T cells in long-lasting Graves disease (dated by TCRdb to the early 2020s). The method was multiplex PCR. For sequencing, an Illumina HiSeq 4000 was employed. CDR3 regions were amplified by Arm-PCR with iRepertoire HTBI primers to construct TCR beta libraries. Clones were called with MiXCR by TCRdb after fastp trimmed the public reads at Q25, and only in-frame beta chains were retained. Rows merge per CDR3 protein into single entries with the most common DNA and genes. The sample contains roughly 250,000 distinct CDR3 sequences, approximately 18% of them found a single time. Together, the top ten hold approximately 14% of the sample. The sample's time point label is to be understood as: newly diagnosed GD, antithyroid drugs for less than 3 months. RNA was extracted from PBMCs in TRIzol for both TCR sequencing and RNA sequencing.

The data were also submitted as part of a second study, on T cells in Graves' hyperthyroidism and ophthalmopathy.

The sample was peripheral blood mononuclear cells (PBMCs), taken at new diagnosis, from a patient treated with antithyroid drugs. The source is a woman aged 25-40 years with Graves disease. Donor details come from another sample of the same person, matched by shared clones.

This clonotype was seen many times. The V and J genes are TRBV11-2 and TRBJ1-3; 9 nucleotides agree with TRBD1. This CDR3 has 14 amino acids. J was trimmed by 4 bases and V by 3 bases; bases with no gene match: 1. The germline CDR1 and CDR2 sequences are SGHAT and FQNNGV. The CDR3 is CASSLDRGGNTIYF. DNA for the CDR3: TGTGCCAGCAGCTTGGACAGGGGAGGAAACACCATATATTTT.

About this clonotype: A far larger clone is just one base off, so this is likely a read error. The CDR3, as DNA: TGTGCCAGCACCTCCCGGTACAATGAGCAGTTCTTC. This gives the protein CASTSRYNEQFF. The chain is built from TRBV28 and TRBJ2-1; D remains ambiguous. The CDR3 spans 12 residues. Germline-derived CDR1 and CDR2 are MDHEN and SYDVKM. V was trimmed by 7 bases and J by 4 bases, leaving 8 bases between them.

This clonotype came up once. A much larger clonotype is one base distant, so this may be a read error. The CDR3 protein is CASNGTFNTEAFF. For the CDR3, the DNA is TGTGCCAGCAATGGGACATTTAACACTGAAGCTTTCTTT. The gene calls are TRBV12-3 or TRBV12-4 and TRBJ1-1; a weak D match, TRBD1 (6 bases). The CDR3 totals 13 residues. V was shortened by 7 bases and J by 2 bases, with 11 bases between the two germline ends.

The chain recombines TRBV3-1 with TRBJ2-3, with D unresolved. Germline CDR1 LGHDT, CDR2 YNNKEL (reference sequence). CDR3 size: 12 residues. V lost 6 bases and J 6 bases, leaving 10 bases between the germline ends. This chain's CDR3 is CASSRIADTQYF. CDR3 DNA sequence: TGTGCCAGCAGTCGAATCGCGGATACGCAGTATTTT.

On this clonotype: This clone may be a read error of a much larger clone one base away. The chain couples TRBV6-2 or TRBV6-3 to TRBJ1-4; no firm D call. There are 17 residues in the CDR3. The germline gives CDR1 MNHEY, CDR2 SVGEGT. CDR3 protein: CVSSEDPRVFVNEKLFF. CDR3 in DNA: TGTGTCAGCAGTGAGGACCCTCGGGTCTTTGTTAATGAAAAACTGTTTTTT.

This clonotype has a count of ten or more. J is TRBJ1-1 and V is TRBV5-1; D unclear. Per germline, CDR1 SGHRS and CDR2 YFSETQ. The CDR3 runs to 16 residues. Trimming shortened V by 4 bases and J by 3 bases, and 19 bases separated the two germline ends. DNA of the CDR3: TGCGCCAGCAGCCAACAGAAGGGCAGGTTCGACACTGAAGCTTTCTTT. It codes for CASSQQKGRFDTEAFF.

In this sample, this clonotype turned up many times. Its ends do not fully match the called genes, so a read error is possible. This sequence joins TRBV5-1 and TRBJ1-2, with a weak D call TRBD1 (5 bases). This CDR3 has 13 residues. The V gene's germline CDR1 is SGHRS and CDR2 YFSETQ. The CDR3 loop is CASSLYDSYGYTF. For the CDR3, the DNA is TGTGCCAGCAGCTTATATGACAGCTATGGCTACACCTTC.

This clonotype has at least ten counts. The gene calls are TRBV13 and TRBJ1-2, with D possibly being TRBD1 (6 bases). The CDR3 is made up of 15 amino acids. V lost 5 bases, J lost 6 bases, and 19 bases lay in between. Germline-derived CDR1 and CDR2 are PRHDT and FYEKMQ (reference sequence). The DNA of the CDR3 is TGTGCCAGCAGCCAGGGGCAGGCGGCTAGGAATGGCTACACCTTC. Amino acids: CASSQGQAARNGYTF. The variable domain in full, completed from reference TRBV13 and TRBJ1-2, reads AAGVIQSPRHLIKEKRETATLKCYPIPRHDTVYWYQQGPGQDPQFLISFYEKMQSDKGSIPDRFSAQQFSDYHSELNMSSLELGDSALYFCASSQGQAARNGYTFGSGTRLTVV.

This clonotype has just a few counts. A much larger clone differs by one base, so this may be a read error. The chain links TRBV7-9 to TRBJ2-2, with D perhaps TRBD1 (6 bases). CDR1 is SEHNR and CDR2 is FQNEAQ in the germline V gene (reference sequence). V was cut by 11 bases and J by 3 bases, with 16 bases left in between. CDR3 length: 14 residues. The CDR3 nucleotides are TGTGCCGGCATCTCTTGGGGGCACACCGGGGAGCTGTTTTTT. It yields the protein CAGISWGHTGELFF.

This clonotype was counted a few times. This chain uses TRBV7-9 with TRBJ1-2, with no clear D. Trimming removed 8 bases from V and 4 bases from J, with 11 bases in between. Germline CDR1 reads SEHNR; CDR2 reads FQNEAQ (reference sequence). This CDR3 contains 12 residues. In DNA form, the CDR3 reads TGTGCCAGCTCTGAGAGTTCCTATGGCTACACCTTC. The encoded protein is CASSESSYGYTF.

A few counts support this clonotype. Compared with germline, one end of the junction differs, possibly owing to a read error. V gene TRBV12-3 or TRBV12-4 combines with J gene TRBJ1-1; 8 bases align to TRBD1. The CDR3 has 17 amino acids. CDR3 bases: TGTGCCAGCAGTCCCGGACAGGGCGGGTTTCGGAGTACTGAATCTTTCTTT. It is translated as CASSPGQGGFRSTESFF.

This clonotype has ten or more counts. The genes are TRBV27 and TRBJ1-1; D unresolved. Trimming shortened V by 5 bases and J by 8 bases, and 15 bases separated the two germline ends. The germline CDR1 and CDR2 sequences are MNHEY and SMNVEV (reference sequence). The CDR3 is 13 amino acids. Here the CDR3 reads CASSPHLTSEAFF. CDR3 coding DNA: TGTGCCAGCAGTCCCCATCTCACGTCCGAAGCTTTCTTT.

This clonotype was seen at least ten times. This rearrangement joins TRBV7-9 to TRBJ1-2; D is unresolved. V gave up 3 bases and J gave up 6 bases, with 14 bases separating them. CDR1 and CDR2 (germline): SEHNR, FQNEAQ (reference sequence). This CDR3 contains 14 residues. The CDR3, as DNA: TGTGCCAGCAGCTTGGCATTGCTGGACCATGGCTACACCTTC. Protein sequence: CASSLALLDHGYTF. The whole variable domain, remainder taken from reference TRBV7-9 and TRBJ1-2, is DTGVSQNPRHKITKRGQNVTFRCDPISEHNRLYWYRQTLGQGPEFLTYFQNEAQLEKSRLLSDRFSAERPKGSFSTLEIQRTEQGDSAMYLCASSLALLDHGYTFGSGTRLTVV.

This clonotype was seen a handful of times. The chain is built from TRBV19 and TRBJ1-6, with 11 bases that match TRBD1. J lost 9 bases, V lost 8 bases, and 0 bases had no gene match. The V gene's germline CDR1 is LNHDA and CDR2 SQIVND (reference sequence). The CDR3 runs 12 residues. CDR3 bases: TGTGCCAGTGGGACAGGGGGTTCACCCCTCCACTTT. Amino acid sequence: CASGTGGSPLHF.

The rearrangement uses TRBV2 and TRBJ1-5, with D unclear. The CDR3 is 15 residues long. Per the germline V gene, CDR1 is SNHLY and CDR2 is FYNNEI. V lost 4 bases to trimming and J lost 6 bases, with 16 bases between them. The CDR3 sequence is CASSGGSSISQPQHF. CDR3 in DNA: TGTGCCAGCAGTGGAGGCAGTTCCATAAGTCAGCCCCAGCATTTT.

This clonotype has a count of ten or more. The chain joins TRBV7-2 to TRBJ2-5; D unclear. From germline, CDR1 is SGHTA and CDR2 FQGNSA. This CDR3 is 16 amino acids long. V lost 5 bases and J 3 bases, leaving 19 bases between the germline ends. The CDR3 DNA follows: TGTGCCAGCAGCCGATCGTCTCGAGCTAGGAAAGAGACCCAGTACTTC. Its translation: CASSRSSRARKETQYF.

On this clonotype itself: A far larger clone is off by one base, so a read error is likely. The V call is TRBV20-1, the J call TRBJ2-4; TRBD2 aligns across 7 bases. Germline V gives CDR1 DFQATT, CDR2 SNEGSKA (reference sequence). Trimming cost V 7 bases and J 13 bases; bases outside gene matches: 16. The CDR3 length is 13 residues. The CDR3 reads CSGVAGINNEQYF. In DNA form, the CDR3 reads TGCAGTGGGGTAGCGGGCATCAACAATGAGCAGTACTTC.

The table lists this clonotype with many counts. The chain is built from TRBV27 and TRBJ1-5; 8 bases fit TRBD1. Trimming took 5 bases from V and 0 from J; bases not matched to a gene: 15. The CDR3 is 19 residues long. Germline-derived CDR1 and CDR2 are MNHEY and SMNVEV (reference sequence). The CDR3 here is CASSTRRQGHFLSNQPQHF. The CDR3 DNA reads as TGTGCCAGCAGTACCCGGCGACAGGGGCATTTCCTTAGCAATCAGCCCCAGCATTTT.

This clonotype was recorded many times. This chain joins TRBV7-9 and TRBJ2-1; D unresolved. Trimming cost V 5 bases and J 3 bases, with 2 bases left between them. Germline assignment: CDR1 SEHNR and CDR2 FQNEAQ (reference sequence). The CDR3 spans 11 residues. Here the CDR3 reads CASSVYNEQFF. The CDR3 DNA sequence: TGTGCCAGCAGCGTCTACAATGAGCAGTTCTTC.

In the case of this clonotype: This may arise from a read error, as a much more abundant clone is one base away. This chain joins TRBV3-1 and TRBJ2-3, with 12 nucleotides matching TRBD1. The DNA end favors TRBJ1-5, so the J call may be wrong. The length of the CDR3 is 17 residues. Germline V CDR1 and CDR2: LGHDT, YNNKEL (reference sequence). The CDR3 protein is CASSATGTGGGTDTQHF. The CDR3 bases are TGTGCCAGCAGCGCCACCGGGACAGGGGGCGGCACAGATACGCAGCATTTT.

In its sample, this clonotype was seen many times. The chain links TRBV7-3 to TRBJ1-2, with TRBD1 matching over 10 bases. The CDR3 is 17 residues long. The germline V gene has CDR1 SGHTA and CDR2 FQGTGA. V lost 2 bases, J lost 2 bases, and 8 bases stayed unmatched. CDR3 sequence (DNA): TGTGCCAGCAGCTTAGGATCCCCGGGACAGGGGAACTATGGCTACACCTTC. This gives the protein CASSLGSPGQGNYGYTF.

This clonotype was detected many times. V usage is TRBV11-2 and J usage is TRBJ2-7; 10 nucleotides match TRBD1. The CDR3 extends over 15 amino acids. Germline V lookup: CDR1 SGHAT, CDR2 FQNNGV. After removal of 4 bases from V and 2 bases from J, the junction contained 5 bases not matched to a gene. The CDR3: CASSSRQGAPYEQYF. CDR3 in DNA: TGTGCCAGCAGCTCGAGACAGGGGGCTCCCTACGAGCAGTACTTC.

The chain is built from TRBV11-2 and TRBJ1-1; D is uncertain. The ends were cut back, 0 bases at V and 4 bases at J, with 12 bases in the middle. The CDR3 runs 15 residues. Germline loops: CDR1 SGHAT, CDR2 FQNNGV. The CDR3 region is CASSLDPAAGTEAFF. CDR3 DNA sequence: TGTGCCAGCAGCTTAGATCCTGCAGCGGGCACTGAAGCTTTCTTT.

Of note for this clonotype: This likely traces to a read error, being one base from a far larger clone. The V and J genes are TRBV5-1 and TRBJ2-1; 7 nucleotides line up with TRBD2. The junction had 11 bases not matched to a gene; V was cut back by 4 bases and J by 10 bases. The CDR3 contains 14 residues. Germline V gives CDR1 SGHRS, CDR2 YFSETQ. CDR3 sequence reads: CASSIGLGGYEQFF. The DNA of the CDR3 is TGCGCCAGCAGCATAGGACTAGGCGGCTACGAGCAGTTCTTC.

This clonotype has at least ten counts. V usage is TRBV5-4 and J usage is TRBJ2-3; 8 bases match TRBD1. The CDR3 length is 15 residues. The germline gives CDR1 SGHNT, CDR2 YYREEE (reference sequence). V trimming: 0 bases; J trimming: 1 base; junction bases outside the gene matches: 1. The CDR3 here is CASSLGGQGTDTQYF. The CDR3 DNA is TGTGCCAGCAGCTTGGGGGGACAGGGCACAGATACGCAGTATTTT.

This clonotype was counted at least ten times. The chain couples TRBV12-3 or TRBV12-4 to TRBJ2-2; 8 bases are shared with TRBD1. V was clipped by 7 bases and J by 6 bases; unmatched bases: 16. CDR3 size: 17 residues. The CDR3 coding sequence is TGTGCCAGCACTTACCCAGGGGGCGCGTTCCGTCCCGGGGAGCTGTTTTTT. It yields the protein CASTYPGGAFRPGELFF.

This clonotype was recorded many times. The chain combines TRBV19 with TRBJ1-5; TRBD1 is a possible D gene (5 bases). The CDR3 loop spans 15 amino acids. Trimming cost V 6 bases and J 3 bases, with 15 bases left between them. CDR1 and CDR2 (germline): LNHDA, SQIVND (reference sequence). The CDR3 DNA sequence: TGTGCCAGTAGGAGCTCGGGACGGATCAATCAGCCCCAGCATTTT. Residues: CASRSSGRINQPQHF.

This clonotype was recorded many times. The CDR3 region is CASSSQAGRTDTQYF. As DNA, the CDR3 is TGTGCCAGCAGTTCGCAGGCGGGGCGCACAGATACGCAGTATTTT. The V gene is TRBV7-9, the J gene TRBJ2-3, with TRBD2 as a possible D gene (6 bases). The CDR3 extends over 15 amino acids. The germline CDR1 and CDR2 sequences are SEHNR and FQNEAQ (reference sequence). The V end lost 6 bases, the J end lost 1 base, and 14 bases lay between the germline ends.

This clonotype was counted between two and nine times. The gene calls are TRBV7-9 and TRBJ1-3; 7 bases align to TRBD1. Germline CDR1 and CDR2: SEHNR and FQNEAQ (reference sequence). Trimming cost V 6 bases and J 0 bases; bases outside gene matches: 8. CDR3 length equals 16 residues. The CDR3 here is CASREGAASSGNTIYF. The CDR3 nucleotides read TGTGCCAGCAGGGAGGGGGCAGCGAGCTCTGGAAACACCATATATTTT.

With respect to this clonotype: A much larger clone lies one base from this, so it may be a read error. The V call is TRBV9, the J call TRBJ1-2; 8 bases are shared with TRBD1. The germline gives CDR1 SGDLS, CDR2 YYNGEE. This CDR3 has 13 residues. Unmatched junction bases numbered 1, after V lost 3 bases and J lost 3 bases. The CDR3 DNA reads as TGTGCCAGCAGCGCACAGGGGGACTATGGCTACACCTTC. Translated, it gives CASSAQGDYGYTF.

With regard to this clonotype: Just one base apart from a much larger clone, this may be a read error. This sequence joins TRBV6-1 and TRBJ1-1; D call uncertain. Looked up from germline, CDR1 is MNHNS and CDR2 is SASEGT. CDR3 length: 15 amino acids. V was clipped by 8 bases and J by 3 bases, with 19 bases between them. The CDR3 DNA follows: TGTGCCAGCGAGCGGAGGCTCGGGGAACACACTGAAGCTTTCTTT. It translates to CASERRLGEHTEAFF.

This clonotype has at least ten counts. V is TRBV7-9 and J is TRBJ2-1; 10 bases are shared with TRBD1. Germline CDR1 is SEHNR and CDR2 is FQNEAQ (reference sequence). The junction had 9 bases not matched to a gene; V was cut back by 5 bases and J by 5 bases. The length of the CDR3 is 16 residues. CDR3 DNA sequence: TGTGCCAGCAGCAACCCGGACGGGACAGGGGACAATGAGCAGTTCTTC. The encoded protein is CASSNPDGTGDNEQFF.